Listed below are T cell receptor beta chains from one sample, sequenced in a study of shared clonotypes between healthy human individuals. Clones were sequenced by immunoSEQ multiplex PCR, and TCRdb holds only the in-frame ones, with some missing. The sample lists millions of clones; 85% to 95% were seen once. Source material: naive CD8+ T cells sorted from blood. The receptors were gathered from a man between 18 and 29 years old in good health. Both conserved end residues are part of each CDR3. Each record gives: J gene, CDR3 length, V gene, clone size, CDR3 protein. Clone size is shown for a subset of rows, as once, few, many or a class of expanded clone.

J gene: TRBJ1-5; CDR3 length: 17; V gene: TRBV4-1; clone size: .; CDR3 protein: CASSQVANRGGNQPQHF
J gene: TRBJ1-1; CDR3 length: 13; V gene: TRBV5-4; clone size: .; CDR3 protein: CASSLQGSTEAFF
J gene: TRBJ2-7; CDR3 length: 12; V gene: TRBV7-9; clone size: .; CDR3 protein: CASTAGNYEQYF
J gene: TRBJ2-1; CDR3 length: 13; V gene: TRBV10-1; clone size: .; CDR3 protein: CASSWQGEGEQFF
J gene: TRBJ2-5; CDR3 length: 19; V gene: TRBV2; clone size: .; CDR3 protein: CASSVESGGALLYQETQYF
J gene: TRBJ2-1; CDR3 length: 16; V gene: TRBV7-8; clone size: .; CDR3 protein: CASSLTGGRSYNEQFF
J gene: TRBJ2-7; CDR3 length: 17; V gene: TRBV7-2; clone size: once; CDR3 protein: CASSQWWLGEGAYEQYF
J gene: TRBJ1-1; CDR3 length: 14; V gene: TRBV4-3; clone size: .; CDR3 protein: CASSPVGGITEAFF
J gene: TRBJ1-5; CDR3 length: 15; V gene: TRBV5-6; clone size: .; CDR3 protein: CASSPSGLINQPQHF
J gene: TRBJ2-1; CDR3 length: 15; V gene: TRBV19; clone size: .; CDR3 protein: CASNPDRGGRIGQFF
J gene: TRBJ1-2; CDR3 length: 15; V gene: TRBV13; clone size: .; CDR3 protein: CASSDRGQGSYGYTF
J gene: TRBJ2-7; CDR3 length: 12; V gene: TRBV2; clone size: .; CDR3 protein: CASTGQDYEQYF
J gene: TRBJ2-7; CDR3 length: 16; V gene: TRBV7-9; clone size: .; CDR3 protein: CASSPRLQFSSYEQYF
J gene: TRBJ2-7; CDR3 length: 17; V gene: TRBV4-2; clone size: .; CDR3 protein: CASSQEDSGLAAYEQYF
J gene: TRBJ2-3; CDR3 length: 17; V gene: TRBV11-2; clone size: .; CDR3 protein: CASSSGRGRTRTDTQYF
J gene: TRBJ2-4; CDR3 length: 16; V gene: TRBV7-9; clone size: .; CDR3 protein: CASSSGTGSRMNIQYF
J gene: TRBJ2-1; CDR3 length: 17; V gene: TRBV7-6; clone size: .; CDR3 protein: CASSRRPGQGEDNEQFF
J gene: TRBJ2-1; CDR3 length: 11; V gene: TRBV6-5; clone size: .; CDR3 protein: CASSSSGLEFF
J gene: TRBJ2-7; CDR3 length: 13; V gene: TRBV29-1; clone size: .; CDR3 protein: CSVGLAGGYEQYF
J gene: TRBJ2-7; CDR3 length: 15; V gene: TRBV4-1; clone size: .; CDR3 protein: CASSQDRQVSYEQYF
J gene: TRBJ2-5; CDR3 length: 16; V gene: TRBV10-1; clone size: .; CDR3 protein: CASSGEREATVETQYF
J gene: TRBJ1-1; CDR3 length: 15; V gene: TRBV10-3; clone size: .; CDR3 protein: CAISEPGQMNTEAFF
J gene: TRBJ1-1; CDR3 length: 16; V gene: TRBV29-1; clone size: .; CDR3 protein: CSVEDGTGGVYTEAFF